This T cell receptor beta chain came from a study of spatial heterogeneity in lung cancer. This sample's time point: blood at routine non-recurrence follow-up after resection. Unsorted whole RNA from tumor, nontumor lung or frozen PBMC underwent sequencing. MiXCR, applied by TCRdb to the 5' RACE reads, yields one record per CDR3 protein. The sample lists some 120,000 distinct CDR3 sequences, 12% occurring once. The CDR3 is 15 amino acids. Per the germline V gene, CDR1 is SGHTA and CDR2 is FQGTGA. The ends were cut back, 1 base at V and 5 bases at J, with 15 bases in the middle. The source was PBMCs, collected at follow-up. The sequence was collected from a male donor with early-stage non-small cell lung cancer. The chain couples TRBV7-3 to TRBJ2-7; D is unresolved. CDR3 protein: CASSLRPSYLNEQYF. The CDR3 DNA is TGTGCCAGCAGCTTAAGACCCTCATACCTAAACGAGCAGTACTTC. The entire variable domain, with the rest obtained from reference TRBV7-3 and TRBJ2-7, is as follows: GAGVSQTPSNKVTEKGKYVELRCDPISGHTALYWYRQSLGQGPEFLIYFQGTGAADDSGLPNDRFFAVRPEGSVSTLKIQRTERGDSAVYLCASSLRPSYLNEQYFGPGTRLTVT.